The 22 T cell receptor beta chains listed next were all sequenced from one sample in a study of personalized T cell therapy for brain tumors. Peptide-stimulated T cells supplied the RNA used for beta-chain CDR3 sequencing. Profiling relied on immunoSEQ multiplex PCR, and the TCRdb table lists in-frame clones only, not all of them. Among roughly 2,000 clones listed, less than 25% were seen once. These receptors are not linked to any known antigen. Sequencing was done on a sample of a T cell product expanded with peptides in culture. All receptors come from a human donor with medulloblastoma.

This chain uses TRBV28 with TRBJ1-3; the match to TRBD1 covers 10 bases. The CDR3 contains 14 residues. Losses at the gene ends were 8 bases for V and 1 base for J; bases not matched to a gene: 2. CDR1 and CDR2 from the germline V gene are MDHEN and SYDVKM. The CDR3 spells CASEGQGSGNTIYF. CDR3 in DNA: TGTGCCAGCGAGGGACAGGGGTCTGGAAACACCATATATTTT.

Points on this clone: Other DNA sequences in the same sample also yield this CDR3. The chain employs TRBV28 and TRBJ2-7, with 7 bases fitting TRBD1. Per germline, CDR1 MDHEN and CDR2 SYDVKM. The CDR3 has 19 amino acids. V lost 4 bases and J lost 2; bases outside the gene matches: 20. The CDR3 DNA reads TGTGCCAGCAGTTCCCTTCAAATTCTCCCGGGGCAGGGGGCCTACGAGCAGTACTTC. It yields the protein CASSSLQILPGQGAYEQYF.

CDR3 DNA sequence: TGTGCGTGGTGGGTCGGGGAGACCCAGTACTTC. Its protein product is CAWWVGETQYF. The chain carries TRBV30 and TRBJ2-5, with D hard to call. The germline V gene has CDR1 GTSNPN and CDR2 SVGIG (reference sequence). The CDR3 has 11 residues.

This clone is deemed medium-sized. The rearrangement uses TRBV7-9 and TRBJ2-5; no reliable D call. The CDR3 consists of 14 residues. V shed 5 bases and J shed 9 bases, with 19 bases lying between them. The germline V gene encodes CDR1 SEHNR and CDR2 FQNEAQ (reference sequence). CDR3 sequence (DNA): TGTGCCAGCAGCACCGGGCCAGGCCATGTGGCCCAGTACTTC. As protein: CASSTGPGHVAQYF. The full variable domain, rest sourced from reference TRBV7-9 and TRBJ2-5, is DTGVSQNPRHKITKRGQNVTFRCDPISEHNRLYWYRQTLGQGPEFLTYFQNEAQLEKSRLLSDRFSAERPKGSFSTLEIQRTEQGDSAMYLCASSTGPGHVAQYFGPGTRLLVL.

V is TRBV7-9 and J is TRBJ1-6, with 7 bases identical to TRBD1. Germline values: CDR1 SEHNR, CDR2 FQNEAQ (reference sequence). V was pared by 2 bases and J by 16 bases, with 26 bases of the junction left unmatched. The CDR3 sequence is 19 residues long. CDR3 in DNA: TGTGCCAGCAGCTTAAATCCCCAGGGGGGTCTCCAACGTTATTCACATCTCCACTTT. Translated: CASSLNPQGGLQRYSHLHF.

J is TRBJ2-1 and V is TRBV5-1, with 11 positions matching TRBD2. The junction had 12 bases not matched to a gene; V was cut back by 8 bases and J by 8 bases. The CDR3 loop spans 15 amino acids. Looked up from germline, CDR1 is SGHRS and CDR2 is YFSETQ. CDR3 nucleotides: TGCGCCAGTTGGACACCTAGCGGGGGGACCGATGAGCAGTTCTTC. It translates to CASWTPSGGTDEQFF.

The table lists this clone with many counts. In nucleotides, the CDR3 is TGCGCCAGCAGCCCTCGACTAGCGGGGGGGTCGGTAGAGACCCAGTACTTC. Its translation: CASSPRLAGGSVETQYF. The chain joins TRBV4-1 to TRBJ2-5; TRBD2 matches 14 bases. V lost 4 bases, J lost 4 bases, and 8 bases stayed unmatched. The germline V gene encodes CDR1 MGHRA and CDR2 YSYEKL. The CDR3 has 17 residues.

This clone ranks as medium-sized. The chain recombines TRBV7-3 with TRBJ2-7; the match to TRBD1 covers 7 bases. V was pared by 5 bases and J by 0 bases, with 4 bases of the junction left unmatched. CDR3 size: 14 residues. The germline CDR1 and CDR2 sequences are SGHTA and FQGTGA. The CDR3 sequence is CASSRDSSSYEQYF. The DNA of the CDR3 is TGTGCCAGCAGCCGGGACAGCAGCTCCTACGAGCAGTACTTC.

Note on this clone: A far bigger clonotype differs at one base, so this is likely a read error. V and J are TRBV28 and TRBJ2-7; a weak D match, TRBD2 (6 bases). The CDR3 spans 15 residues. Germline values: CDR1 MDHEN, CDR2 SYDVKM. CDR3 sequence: CARSLSAGRAYEQYF. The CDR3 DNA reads TGTGCCAGGAGTTTGTCGGCGGGACGAGCCTACGAGCAGTACTTC.

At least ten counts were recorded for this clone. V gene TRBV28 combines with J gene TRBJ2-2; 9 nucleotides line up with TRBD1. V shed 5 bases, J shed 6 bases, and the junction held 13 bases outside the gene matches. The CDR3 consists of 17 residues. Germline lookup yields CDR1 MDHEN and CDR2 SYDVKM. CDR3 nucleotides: TGTGCCAGCAGTGCGGACTGGGACAGGGCTTTCCCCGGGGAGCTGTTTTTT. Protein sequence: CASSADWDRAFPGELFF.

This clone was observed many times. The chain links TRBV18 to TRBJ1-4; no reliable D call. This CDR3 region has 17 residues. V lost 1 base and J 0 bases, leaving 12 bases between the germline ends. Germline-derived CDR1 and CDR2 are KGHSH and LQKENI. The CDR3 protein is CASSPRTERATNEKLFF. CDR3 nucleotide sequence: TGTGCCAGCTCACCACGTACGGAAAGGGCAACTAATGAAAAACTGTTTTTT.

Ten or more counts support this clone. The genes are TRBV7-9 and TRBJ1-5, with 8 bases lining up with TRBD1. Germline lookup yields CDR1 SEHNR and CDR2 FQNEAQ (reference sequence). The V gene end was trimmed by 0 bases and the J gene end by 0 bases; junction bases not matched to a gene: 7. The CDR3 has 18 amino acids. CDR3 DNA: TGTGCCAGCAGCTTAGCCAAACGACAGGGGACTAGCAATCAGCCCCAGCATTTT. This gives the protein CASSLAKRQGTSNQPQHF.

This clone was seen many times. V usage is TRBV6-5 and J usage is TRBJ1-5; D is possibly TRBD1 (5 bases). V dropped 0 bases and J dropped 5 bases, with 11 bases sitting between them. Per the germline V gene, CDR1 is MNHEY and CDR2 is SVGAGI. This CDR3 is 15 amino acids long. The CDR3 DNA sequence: TGTGCCAGCAGTTACTCGGAGCAGGGAGATCAGCCCCAGCATTTT. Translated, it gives CASSYSEQGDQPQHF.

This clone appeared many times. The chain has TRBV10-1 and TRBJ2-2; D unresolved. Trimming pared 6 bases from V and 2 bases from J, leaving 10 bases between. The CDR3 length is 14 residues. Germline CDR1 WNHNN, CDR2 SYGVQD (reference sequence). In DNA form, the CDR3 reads TGCGCCAGCAGCCGGACGGGCAACACCGGGGAGCTGTTTTTT. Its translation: CASSRTGNTGELFF.

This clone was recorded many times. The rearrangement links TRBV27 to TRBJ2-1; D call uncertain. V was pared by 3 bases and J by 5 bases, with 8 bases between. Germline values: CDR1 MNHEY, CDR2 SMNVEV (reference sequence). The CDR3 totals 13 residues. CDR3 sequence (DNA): TGTGCCAGCAGTTTTTCCCGTCACAATGAGCAGTTCTTC. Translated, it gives CASSFSRHNEQFF.

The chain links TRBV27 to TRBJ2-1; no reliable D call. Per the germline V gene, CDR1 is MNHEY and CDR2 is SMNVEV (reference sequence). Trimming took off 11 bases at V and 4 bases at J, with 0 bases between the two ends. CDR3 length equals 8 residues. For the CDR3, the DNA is TGTGCCTACAATGAGCAGTTCTTC. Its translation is CAYNEQFF.

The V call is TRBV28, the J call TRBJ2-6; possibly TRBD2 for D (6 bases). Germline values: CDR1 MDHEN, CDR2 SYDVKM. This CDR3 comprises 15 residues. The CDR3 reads CISSLVGRGANVLTF. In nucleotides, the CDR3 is TGTATCAGCAGTTTAGTTGGGAGGGGGGCCAACGTCCTGACTTTC.

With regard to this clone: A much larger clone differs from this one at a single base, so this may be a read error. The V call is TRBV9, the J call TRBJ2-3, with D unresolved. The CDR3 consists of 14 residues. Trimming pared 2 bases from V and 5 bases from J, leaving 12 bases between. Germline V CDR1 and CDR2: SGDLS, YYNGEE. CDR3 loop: CASSVEARRDTQYF. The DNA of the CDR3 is TGTGCCAGCAGCGTCGAGGCAAGGAGAGATACGCAGTATTTT. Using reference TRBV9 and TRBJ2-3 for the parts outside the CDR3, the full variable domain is DSGVTQTPKHLITATGQRVTLRCSPRSGDLSVYWYQQSLDQGLQFLIQYYNGEERAKGNILERFSAQQFPDLHSELNLSSLELGDSALYFCASSVEARRDTQYFGPGTRLTVL.

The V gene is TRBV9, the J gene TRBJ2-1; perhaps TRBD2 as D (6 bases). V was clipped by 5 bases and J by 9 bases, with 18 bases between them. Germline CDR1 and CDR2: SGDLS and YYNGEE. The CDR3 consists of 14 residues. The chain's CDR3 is CASRAGTYLFEQFF. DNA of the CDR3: TGTGCCAGCAGAGCCGGGACTTACCTTTTTGAGCAGTTCTTC.

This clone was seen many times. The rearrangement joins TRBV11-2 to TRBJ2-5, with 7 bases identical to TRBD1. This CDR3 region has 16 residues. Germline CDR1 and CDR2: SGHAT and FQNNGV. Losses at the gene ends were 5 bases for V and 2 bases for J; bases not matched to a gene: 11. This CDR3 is CASSAARGILQETQYF. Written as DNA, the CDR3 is TGTGCCAGCAGCGCGGCCAGGGGGATACTACAAGAGACCCAGTACTTC.

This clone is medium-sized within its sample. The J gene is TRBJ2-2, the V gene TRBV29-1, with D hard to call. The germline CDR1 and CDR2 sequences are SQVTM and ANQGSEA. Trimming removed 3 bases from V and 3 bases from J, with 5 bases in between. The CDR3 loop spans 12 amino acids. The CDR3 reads CSVEVDTGELFF. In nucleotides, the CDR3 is TGCAGCGTTGAGGTCGACACCGGGGAGCTGTTTTTT.

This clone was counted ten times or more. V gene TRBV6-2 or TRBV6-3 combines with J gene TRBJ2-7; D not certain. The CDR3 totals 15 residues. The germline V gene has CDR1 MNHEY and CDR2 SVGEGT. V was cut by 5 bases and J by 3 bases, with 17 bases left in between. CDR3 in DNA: TGTGCCAGCAGTAGGCTAGTTTATCGGAACTACGAGCAGTACTTC. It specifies CASSRLVYRNYEQYF.